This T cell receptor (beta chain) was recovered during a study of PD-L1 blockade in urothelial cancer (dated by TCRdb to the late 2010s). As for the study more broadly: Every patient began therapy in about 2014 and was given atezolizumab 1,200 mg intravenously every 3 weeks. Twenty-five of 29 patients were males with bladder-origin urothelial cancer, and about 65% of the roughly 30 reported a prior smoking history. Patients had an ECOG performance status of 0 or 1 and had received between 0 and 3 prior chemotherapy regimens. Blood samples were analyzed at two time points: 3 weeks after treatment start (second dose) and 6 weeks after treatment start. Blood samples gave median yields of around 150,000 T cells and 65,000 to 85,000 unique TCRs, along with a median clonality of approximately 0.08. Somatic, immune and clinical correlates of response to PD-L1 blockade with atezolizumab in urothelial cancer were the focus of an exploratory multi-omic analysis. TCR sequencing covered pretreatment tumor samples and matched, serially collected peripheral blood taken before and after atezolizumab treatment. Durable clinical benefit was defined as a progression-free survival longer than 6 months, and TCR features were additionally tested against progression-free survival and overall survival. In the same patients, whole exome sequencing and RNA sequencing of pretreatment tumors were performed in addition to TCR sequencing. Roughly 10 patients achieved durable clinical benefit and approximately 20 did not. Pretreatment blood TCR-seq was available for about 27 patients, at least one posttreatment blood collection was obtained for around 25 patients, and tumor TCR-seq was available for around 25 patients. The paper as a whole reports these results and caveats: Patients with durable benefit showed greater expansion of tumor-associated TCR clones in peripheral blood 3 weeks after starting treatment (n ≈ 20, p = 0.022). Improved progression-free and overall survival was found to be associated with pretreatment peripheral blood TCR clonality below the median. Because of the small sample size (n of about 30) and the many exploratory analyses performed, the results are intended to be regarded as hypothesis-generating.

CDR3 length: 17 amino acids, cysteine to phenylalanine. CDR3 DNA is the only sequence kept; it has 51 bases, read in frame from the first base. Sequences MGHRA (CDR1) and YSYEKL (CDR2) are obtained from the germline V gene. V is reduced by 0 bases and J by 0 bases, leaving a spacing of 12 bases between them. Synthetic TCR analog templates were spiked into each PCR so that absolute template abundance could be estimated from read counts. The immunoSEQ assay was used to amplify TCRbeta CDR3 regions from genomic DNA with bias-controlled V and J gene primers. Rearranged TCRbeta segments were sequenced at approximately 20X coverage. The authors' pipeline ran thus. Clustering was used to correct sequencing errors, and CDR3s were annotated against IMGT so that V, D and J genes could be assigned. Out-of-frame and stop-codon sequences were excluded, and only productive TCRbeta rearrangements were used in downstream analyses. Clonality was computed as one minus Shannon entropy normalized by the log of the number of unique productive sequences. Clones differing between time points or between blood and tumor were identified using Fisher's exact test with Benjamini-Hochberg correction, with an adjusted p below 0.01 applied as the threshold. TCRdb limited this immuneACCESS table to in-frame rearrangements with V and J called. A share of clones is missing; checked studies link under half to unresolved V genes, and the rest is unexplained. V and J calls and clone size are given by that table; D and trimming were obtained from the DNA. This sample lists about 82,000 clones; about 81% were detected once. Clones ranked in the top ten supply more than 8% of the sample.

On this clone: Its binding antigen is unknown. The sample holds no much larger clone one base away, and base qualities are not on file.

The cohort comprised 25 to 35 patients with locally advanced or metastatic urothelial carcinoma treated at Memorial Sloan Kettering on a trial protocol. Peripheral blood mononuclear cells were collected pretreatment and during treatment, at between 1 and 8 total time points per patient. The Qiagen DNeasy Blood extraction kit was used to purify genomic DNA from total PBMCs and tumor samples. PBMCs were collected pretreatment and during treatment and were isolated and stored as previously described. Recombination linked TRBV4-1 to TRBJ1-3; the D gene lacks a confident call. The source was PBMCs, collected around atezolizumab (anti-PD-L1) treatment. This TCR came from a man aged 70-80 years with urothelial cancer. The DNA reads TGCGCCAGCAGCCAAGAAGAGGGTACCGCCTCTGGAAACACCATATATTTT. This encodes CASSQEEGTASGNTIYF.